This TCR beta chain was recorded in a study of shared clonotypes between healthy human individuals. Turning to this clone: Its specificity is unknown.

Notes on the study in general: Naive subsets generally had larger estimated richness than memory subsets. Blood was the sole source, and tissue repertoires probably differ.

This table comes from immunoSEQ multiplex PCR, and its TCRdb copy is limited to in-frame clones, with some not included. The sample lists roughly 640,000 clones, roughly 70% seen once, with under 2% in the top ten. This CDR3 region has 14 residues. The V end lost 2 bases, the J end lost 5 bases, and 10 bases lay between the germline ends. Germline-derived CDR1 and CDR2 are MGHDK and SYGVNS. The sequencing sample was made of memory CD4+ T cells sorted from blood. The sample's subset: CD45RA-negative fraction. The chain employs TRBV25-1 and TRBJ1-3; unclear D gene. This clonotype was sampled from a woman in her twenties or thirties in good health. In DNA, the CDR3 is TGTGCCAGCAGTGAACAGGCCGGACGAAACACCATATATTTT. Protein sequence: CASSEQAGRNTIYF.